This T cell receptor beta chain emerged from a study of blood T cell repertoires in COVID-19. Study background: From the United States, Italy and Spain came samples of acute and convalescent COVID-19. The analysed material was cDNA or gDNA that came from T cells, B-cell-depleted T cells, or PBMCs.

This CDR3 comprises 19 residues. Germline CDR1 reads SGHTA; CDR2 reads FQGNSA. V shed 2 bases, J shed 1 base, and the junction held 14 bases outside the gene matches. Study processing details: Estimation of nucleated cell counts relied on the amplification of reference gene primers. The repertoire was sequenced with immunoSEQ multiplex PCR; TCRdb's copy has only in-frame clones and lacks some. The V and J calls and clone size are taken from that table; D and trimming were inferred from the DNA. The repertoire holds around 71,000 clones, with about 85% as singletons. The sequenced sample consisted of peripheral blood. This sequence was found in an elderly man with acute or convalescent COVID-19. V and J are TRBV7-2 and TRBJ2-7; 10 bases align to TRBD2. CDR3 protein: CASSLLGAGAGGPSYEQYF. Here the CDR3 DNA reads TGTGCCAGCAGCTTATTGGGCGCGGGAGCGGGGGGGCCATCCTACGAGCAGTACTTC.